This record looks at one TCR beta chain sequence and its context. TCRdb called the RT-PCR reads again in MiXCR, with one record for every CDR3 protein. The data hold about a million distinct CDR3 sequences, with more than 15% observed a single time. These data originate in a study of patients and donors after allogeneic stem cell transplantation. Per the germline V gene, CDR1 is LNHNV and CDR2 is YYDKDF (reference sequence). V lost 0 bases, J lost 1 base, and 6 bases stayed unmatched. The CDR3 is 17 residues long. The source material was blood, either unsorted or a sorted T cell fraction (not recorded which). V is TRBV15 and J is TRBJ2-1, with TRBD2 matching 7 bases. The receptor's source is a human donor who was either an allogeneic HSCT recipient or a stem cell or donor lymphocyte infusion donor (not recorded which). It is not recorded whose cells these are; they may come from a transplant donor. The CDR3 sequence is CATSRDRASGSYNEQFF. The CDR3 coding sequence is TGTGCCACCAGCAGAGATCGGGCTAGCGGTTCCTACAATGAGCAGTTCTTC.